This T cell receptor beta chain was sequenced in a study of shared clonotypes between healthy human individuals. This clone appeared a single time. CDR3 size: 13 residues. J lost 6 bases, V lost 6 bases, and 2 bases had no gene match. Germline V gene lookup returns CDR1 MNHEY and CDR2 SMNVEV (reference sequence). The method was immunoSEQ multiplex PCR; TCRdb's version includes in-frame clones alone and lacks a portion of them. Of hundreds of thousands of clones listed, about three quarters are singletons. The genes are TRBV27 and TRBJ2-2, with TRBD1 matching over 9 bases. The sequence was obtained from a woman in her 30s in good health. The source material was memory CD4+ T cells sorted from blood. Subset denoted: CD45RA-negative fraction. This CDR3 reads CASRRQGAGELFF. DNA for the CDR3: TGTGCCAGCAGGCGACAGGGGGCCGGGGAGCTGTTTTTT.